Listed below are T cell receptor beta chains from one sample, sequenced in a study of T cells of healthy individuals. TCRdb redid the calling of the 5' RACE reads with MiXCR, one entry per CDR3 protein. The sample lists approximately 50,000 distinct CDR3 sequences; roughly 14% were seen once. Receptor source: a human donor in good health. Each CDR3 is given with its conserved first and last residue. The order of the fields is clone size, J gene, V gene, D gene, CDR3 protein, CDR3 DNA. A D gene is named only where the DNA matches it firmly. Only some rows state a clone size, as once, few, many or a class for expanded clones.

. | TRBJ2-5 | TRBV20-1 | TRBD2 | CSANSGAYQETQYF | TGCAGTGCAAATAGCGGGGCGTACCAAGAGACCCAGTACTTC
. | TRBJ2-1 | TRBV27 | . | CASSLRGSYNEQFF | TGTGCCAGCAGTTTGCGGGGCTCCTACAATGAGCAGTTCTTC
few | TRBJ2-2 | TRBV6-2/TRBV6-3 | TRBD2 | CASSYGLAGPNTGELFF | TGTGCCAGCAGTTATGGACTAGCGGGACCGAACACCGGGGAGCTGTTTTTT
. | TRBJ1-3 | TRBV5-1 | . | CASSRGHDLGNTIYF | TGCGCCAGCAGCAGGGGACACGATTTGGGAAACACCATATATTTT
. | TRBJ2-5 | TRBV2 | TRBD2 | CASSGVNSGGRLGETQYF | TGTGCCAGCAGTGGAGTTAATAGCGGGGGGCGCCTGGGGGAGACCCAGTACTTC
. | TRBJ1-4 | TRBV5-1 | . | CASSFIGNPNEKLFF | TGCGCCAGCAGCTTCATCGGAAATCCTAATGAAAAACTGTTTTTT
few | TRBJ2-7 | TRBV12-3/TRBV12-4 | TRBD2 | CASSLRAGGPLGGEQYF | TGTGCCAGCAGTTTACGGGCGGGAGGGCCGCTCGGGGGGGAGCAGTACTTC
many | TRBJ2-5 | TRBV7-8 | . | CASSLPTVQETQYF | TGTGCCAGCAGCCTTCCCACAGTCCAAGAGACCCAGTACTTC
many | TRBJ2-3 | TRBV7-9 | . | CASSSGGTVSTDTQYF | TGTGCCAGCAGTTCAGGAGGGACAGTCAGCACAGATACGCAGTATTTT
few | TRBJ1-6 | TRBV12-3/TRBV12-4 | . | CASSAGQNFYNSPLHF | TGTGCCAGCAGTGCCGGACAGAACTTCTATAATTCACCCCTCCACTTT
few | TRBJ1-1 | TRBV30 | . | CAWSFGALNTEAFF | TGTGCCTGGAGTTTTGGGGCCTTGAATACTGAAGCTTTCTTT
many | TRBJ1-3 | TRBV27 | TRBD1 | CASSLQGGPGNTIYF | TGTGCCAGCAGTTTACAGGGGGGACCTGGAAACACCATATATTTT
few | TRBJ1-5 | TRBV12-3/TRBV12-4 | . | CASRNQGYQPQHF | TGTGCCAGCAGGAACCAAGGGTATCAGCCCCAGCATTTT
many | TRBJ2-5 | TRBV24-1 | . | CATSDPTRPPGGVQETQYF | TGTGCCACCAGTGATCCCACCCGTCCGCCCGGTGGGGTCCAAGAGACCCAGTACTTC
many | TRBJ2-1 | TRBV7-8 | . | CASSLTSAVETYYNEQFF | TGTGCCAGCAGCTTAACGTCGGCGGTAGAGACTTACTACAATGAGCAGTTCTTC
medium-sized | TRBJ2-4 | TRBV6-5 | . | CATRPTAENIQYF | TGTGCCACCCGCCCTACCGCGGAAAACATTCAGTACTTC
many | TRBJ2-5 | TRBV12-3/TRBV12-4 | . | CASSLADGHQETQYF | TGTGCCAGCAGTTTAGCGGACGGGCACCAAGAGACCCAGTACTTC
many | TRBJ1-1 | TRBV7-7 | . | CASSLAKGAEAFF | TGTGCCAGCAGCTTAGCTAAGGGTGCTGAAGCTTTCTTT
few | TRBJ2-3 | TRBV2 | . | CASGRDTQYF | TGTGCCAGTGGGAGAGATACGCAGTATTTT
once | TRBJ1-1 | TRBV5-1 | TRBD1 | CASSFRGELNTEAFF | TGCGCCAGCAGCTTCAGGGGGGAGTTGAACACTGAAGCTTTCTTT
. | TRBJ2-3 | TRBV2 | TRBD2 | CASSDAGGATDTQYF | TGTGCCAGCAGTGACGCGGGGGGGGCCACAGATACGCAGTATTTT
. | TRBJ2-2 | TRBV5-1 | TRBD2 | CASSPAGATGELFF | TGCGCCAGCAGCCCAGCGGGAGCAACCGGGGAGCTGTTTTTT
. | TRBJ2-2 | TRBV6-2/TRBV6-3 | TRBD2 | CASSYPSGENTGELFF | TGTGCCAGCAGTTACCCTAGCGGGGAGAACACCGGGGAGCTGTTTTTT
. | TRBJ1-4 | TRBV6-2/TRBV6-3 | TRBD1 | CASSSDRGFATNEKLFF | TGTGCCAGCAGTTCCGACAGGGGATTTGCAACTAATGAAAAACTGTTTTTT
. | TRBJ2-2 | TRBV11-2 | TRBD1 | CASGLTGVAGELFF | TGTGCCAGCGGGCTAACAGGGGTCGCCGGGGAGCTGTTTTTT
. | TRBJ2-7 | TRBV20-1 | TRBD2 | CSASGASGRAVHPYEQYF | TGCAGTGCCTCCGGGGCTAGCGGGAGGGCCGTTCACCCCTACGAGCAGTACTTC
few | TRBJ1-5 | TRBV12-5 | . | CASGLDHRDQPQHF | TGTGCTAGTGGTTTGGACCACAGGGATCAGCCCCAGCATTTT
many | TRBJ2-7 | TRBV29-1 | . | CSVASGVSSYEQYF | TGCAGCGTTGCCTCAGGCGTCAGCTCCTACGAGCAGTACTTC
few | TRBJ1-3 | TRBV4-1 | . | CASSQGQTPGNTIYF | TGCGCCAGCAGCCAAGGACAGACCCCTGGAAACACCATATATTTT
many | TRBJ2-5 | TRBV30 | . | CAWSARSSGDQETQYF | TGTGCCTGGAGTGCCCGGTCCTCAGGGGACCAAGAGACCCAGTACTTC
. | TRBJ2-1 | TRBV19 | TRBD2 | CASTRGSGSKNEQFF | TGTGCCAGTACCCGGGGTAGCGGGAGTAAGAATGAGCAGTTCTTC
. | TRBJ2-5 | TRBV5-1 | TRBD1 | CASSFGQGGVQYF | TGCGCCAGCAGCTTTGGACAGGGGGGCGTCCAGTACTTC